The 17 T cell receptor beta chains below were found in one sample sequenced in a study of regulatory T cells in long-lasting Graves disease. The time point here: newly diagnosed GD, antithyroid drugs for less than 3 months. The TCR library used RNA extracted from PBMCs. Assembly of TCR beta libraries relied on iRepertoire HTBI primers together with Arm-PCR of CDR3 regions. TCRdb redid the calling of the multiplex PCR reads with MiXCR, one entry per CDR3 protein. In the table there are about 610,000 distinct CDR3 sequences, about 16% of which are singletons. The data also belong to a second study, concerning T cells in Graves' hyperthyroidism and ophthalmopathy.

Here the sequenced sample was peripheral blood mononuclear cells (PBMCs), taken at new diagnosis, from a patient treated with antithyroid drugs. These receptors were taken from a man aged 18-30 years with Graves disease.

This clonotype was seen ten or more times. V usage is TRBV20-1 and J usage is TRBJ1-1, with TRBD1 as a possible D gene (6 bases). The germline V gene encodes CDR1 DFQATT and CDR2 SNEGSKA (reference sequence). V lost 6 bases and J 3 bases, leaving 11 bases between the germline ends. This CDR3 is built from 12 residues. Here the CDR3 reads CSAGGQHTEAFF. The CDR3 nucleotides are TGCAGTGCAGGAGGACAGCACACTGAAGCTTTCTTT.

Many counts were recorded for this clonotype. V gene TRBV28 combines with J gene TRBJ1-5; D not resolved. Looked up from germline, CDR1 is MDHEN and CDR2 is SYDVKM. V shed 7 bases and J shed 8 bases, with 21 bases lying between them. The CDR3 runs to 15 residues. CDR3 coding DNA: TGTGCCAGCAACCCAACTGGCCTCAGTGAGGAGCCCCAGCATTTT. Its translation: CASNPTGLSEEPQHF.

The V and J genes are TRBV9 and TRBJ2-1; 7 bases are shared with TRBD1. The junction had 7 bases not matched to a gene; V was cut back by 3 bases and J by 4 bases. Germline CDR1 is SGDLS and CDR2 is YYNGEE. This CDR3 spans 15 amino acids. The CDR3 reads CASSEWTGAYNEQFF. The CDR3 DNA reads as TGTGCCAGCAGCGAGTGGACAGGAGCATACAATGAGCAGTTCTTC.

CDR3 DNA sequence: TGTGCCAGCAGTTCTAGCAGGAGTGAGCAGTTCTTC. Protein product: CASSSSRSEQFF. The rearrangement joins TRBV2 to TRBJ2-1, with D maybe TRBD2 (5 bases). CDR3 length: 12 residues. Germline loops: CDR1 SNHLY, CDR2 FYNNEI. Trimming removed 5 bases from V and 9 bases from J, with 11 bases in between.

The table lists this clonotype with many counts. This chain links TRBV11-2 with TRBJ2-7; 9 nucleotides line up with TRBD2. CDR3 length: 16 residues. After removal of 5 bases from V and 0 bases from J, the junction contained 8 bases not matched to a gene. The germline gives CDR1 SGHAT, CDR2 FQNNGV. CDR3 nucleotide sequence: TGTGCCAGCAGCCGTATTAGCGGGGGCCGCTCCTACGAGCAGTACTTC. Its protein is CASSRISGGRSYEQYF.

The chain employs TRBV4-1 and TRBJ2-5; no reliable D call. Germline values: CDR1 MGHRA, CDR2 YSYEKL. With 0 bases removed from V and 4 bases from J, the gap between germline ends came to 12 bases. This CDR3 contains 15 residues. As DNA, the CDR3 is TGCGCCAGCAGCCAAGATCCCGATTGGCGAGAGACCCAGTACTTC. Its protein is CASSQDPDWRETQYF.

Ten or more counts support this clonotype. The genes are TRBV7-9 and TRBJ2-5; possible D gene TRBD2, 9 bases. The CDR3 length is 16 residues. The germline CDR1 and CDR2 sequences are SEHNR and FQNEAQ (reference sequence). Trimming left V 5 bases short and J 5 bases short, with 21 bases between. This chain's CDR3 is CASSPQGAGGEETQYF. Here the CDR3 DNA reads TGTGCCAGCAGCCCCCAGGGGGCGGGAGGGGAGGAGACCCAGTACTTC.

This clonotype was detected a few times. V usage is TRBV30 and J usage is TRBJ2-7, with TRBD2 identical over 7 bases. This CDR3 is built from 17 residues. The V and J ends lost 3 bases and 0 bases, in that order; junction bases with no gene match: 14. Germline loops: CDR1 GTSNPN, CDR2 SVGIG (reference sequence). CDR3 loop: CAWRGLVGLAASYEQYF. The CDR3 bases are TGTGCCTGGAGGGGGCTCGTTGGTCTAGCGGCCTCCTACGAGCAGTACTTC.

This clonotype was counted a few times. Since a much larger clone is just one base distant, this may be a read error. The V and J genes are TRBV27 and TRBJ2-7, with 8 nucleotides matching TRBD2. The CDR3 loop spans 20 amino acids. V was clipped by 1 base and J by 3 bases; unmatched bases: 20. Germline CDR1 MNHEY, CDR2 SMNVEV (reference sequence). The DNA of the CDR3 is TGTGCCAGCAGTTTATGGCCCTATCGAGGTAGCGGGAAAGACGGCTACGAGCAGTACTTC. As protein: CASSLWPYRGSGKDGYEQYF.

This clonotype was observed a handful of times. The genes are TRBV10-3 and TRBJ1-5, with D possibly TRBD1 on 6 matching bases. CDR1 is ENHRY, CDR2 SYGVKD, per germline. The V and J ends lost 0 bases and 6 bases respectively, with 9 bases between them. The CDR3 is 14 residues long. CDR3 bases: TGTGCCATCAGTGAGTCGGGGGGCGGTCAGCCCCAGCATTTT. This translates into CAISESGGGQPQHF.

The table lists this clonotype with a few counts. This chain links TRBV4-1 with TRBJ1-1; TRBD1 might be the D (6 bases). Germline V gene data show CDR1 as MGHRA and CDR2 as YSYEKL. V lost 4 bases and J lost 0, with 12 bases in between. This CDR3 spans 15 amino acids. CDR3 bases: TGCGCCAGCAGCCGGCTTGGACAGATGAACACTGAAGCTTTCTTT. It is translated as CASSRLGQMNTEAFF.

In its sample, this clonotype was seen a few times. The chain is built from TRBV9 and TRBJ2-5, with 11 bases lining up with TRBD2. With 3 bases clipped from V and 2 bases from J, the junction kept 3 bases outside the gene matches. The CDR3 sequence is 15 residues long. Germline loops: CDR1 SGDLS, CDR2 YYNGEE. The CDR3 bases are TGTGCCAGCAGCGCGGCTAGCGGGAGGCAAGAGACCCAGTACTTC. Protein product: CASSAASGRQETQYF.

The V and J genes are TRBV6-2 or TRBV6-3 and TRBJ2-2; 8 bases are a match to TRBD2. This CDR3 is built from 13 residues. The V gene's germline CDR1 is MNHEY and CDR2 SVGEGT. After removal of 8 bases from V and 7 bases from J, the junction contained 6 bases not matched to a gene. CDR3 DNA sequence: TGTGCCAGCGGGCGGGAGGAGGGCGGGGAGCTGTTTTTT. This codes for CASGREEGGELFF.

This clonotype was found many times. The chain employs TRBV2 and TRBJ2-7, with 7 bases lining up with TRBD1. The CDR3 covers 17 residues. V was clipped by 4 bases and J by 4 bases; unmatched bases: 16. Per the germline V gene, CDR1 is SNHLY and CDR2 is FYNNEI. CDR3 bases: TGTGCCAGCAGTGGAGGGTCGACAGGGTTCCTCGGGTACGAGCAGTACTTC. Protein sequence: CASSGGSTGFLGYEQYF.

Ten or more counts support this clonotype. This chain uses TRBV20-1 with TRBJ2-3; D is ambiguous. V lost 0 bases to trimming and J lost 12 bases, with 13 bases between them. Germline V gene sequence: CDR1 DFQATT, CDR2 SNEGSKA (reference sequence). CDR3 length: 12 amino acids. CDR3 sequence reads: CSARDEGLSQYF. CDR3 bases: TGCAGTGCTAGAGATGAAGGCTTGAGCCAGTATTTT.

The rearrangement links TRBV28 to TRBJ2-7; 7 bases line up with TRBD1. V was pared by 3 bases and J by 6 bases, with 8 bases of the junction left unmatched. The CDR3 has 14 amino acids. Germline V gene sequence: CDR1 MDHEN, CDR2 SYDVKM. Here the CDR3 reads CASSLFRGQGEQYF. The CDR3 DNA follows: TGTGCCAGCAGTTTGTTTAGGGGGCAGGGCGAGCAGTACTTC. The full variable domain, rest sourced from reference TRBV28 and TRBJ2-7, is DVKVTQSSRYLVKRTGEKVFLECVQDMDHENMFWYRQDPGLGLRLIYFSYDVKMKEKGDIPEGYSVSREKKERFSLILESASTNQTSMYLCASSLFRGQGEQYFGPGTRLTVT.

In this sample, this clonotype turned up many times. This chain connects TRBV28 to TRBJ2-1; D remains ambiguous. Looked up from germline, CDR1 is MDHEN and CDR2 is SYDVKM. The CDR3 consists of 13 residues. The germline V and J ends were trimmed by 1 base and 4 bases, with 5 bases remaining between them. CDR3 sequence: CASSLLQYNEQFF. The DNA for the CDR3 is TGTGCCAGCAGTTTATTACAGTACAATGAGCAGTTCTTC. Variable domain in full (rest from reference TRBV28 and TRBJ2-1): DVKVTQSSRYLVKRTGEKVFLECVQDMDHENMFWYRQDPGLGLRLIYFSYDVKMKEKGDIPEGYSVSREKKERFSLILESASTNQTSMYLCASSLLQYNEQFFGPGTRLTVL.